Sequencing of this T cell receptor (beta chain) was carried out in a study of blood T cell repertoires in COVID-19. Study details: Samples representing acute and convalescent COVID-19 were sourced from the United States, Italy and Spain.

Per the germline V gene, CDR1 is MNHEY and CDR2 is SMNVEV (reference sequence). Trimming cost V 6 bases and J 0 bases, with 12 bases left between them. There are 15 residues in the CDR3. This table comes from immunoSEQ multiplex PCR, and its TCRdb copy is limited to in-frame clones, with some not included. Among under 250,000 clones, around 84% were seen once, and the ten largest hold 11%. Those enrolled in Seattle joined during active infection and were followed longitudinally afterward. The chain links TRBV27 to TRBJ2-1; perhaps TRBD1 as D (5 bases). The material sequenced was peripheral blood. This TCR was recovered from a man aged 50-60 years with COVID-19, enrolled during active disease. The CDR3 is CASRKDSSSYNEQFF. The DNA of the CDR3 is TGTGCCAGCAGGAAAGACAGTAGCTCCTACAATGAGCAGTTCTTC.